The 14 T cell receptor beta chains listed next were all sequenced from one sample in a study of cytomegalovirus exposure and HLA in healthy donors. PCR used 60 Vbeta primers and 13 Jbeta primers. Method: immunoSEQ multiplex PCR; TCRdb's copy keeps in-frame clones and lacks some. The sample has under 250,000 clones, around four fifths seen once. Sequenced input: PBMCs. Receptor source: a woman aged 50 to 60 in good health and CMV-seropositive.

The chain joins TRBV25-1 to TRBJ1-2; no definite D call. The CDR3 contains 15 residues. The V gene lost 4 bases and the J gene lost 8 bases, with 20 bases spanning the gap. Germline V gives CDR1 MGHDK, CDR2 SYGVNS. This CDR3 reads CASSVPGALWQGYTF. Here the CDR3 DNA reads TGTGCCAGCAGTGTCCCGGGAGCCCTTTGGCAGGGCTACACCTTC.

The chain couples TRBV2 to TRBJ1-2; D is unclear. Germline values: CDR1 SNHLY, CDR2 FYNNEI. V lost 4 bases and J 8 bases, leaving 11 bases between the germline ends. CDR3 length: 12 amino acids. DNA of the CDR3: TGTGCCAGCAGTGTAGGCCGGGAGGGCTACACCTTC. Translated: CASSVGREGYTF.

The chain couples TRBV4-3 to TRBJ1-2; D not certain. The germline V gene encodes CDR1 LGHNA and CDR2 YSLEER. The V gene lost 0 bases and the J gene lost 4 bases, with 18 bases spanning the gap. The CDR3 is 17 amino acids. The CDR3 coding sequence is TGCGCCAGCAGCCAAGATGAACGAACTACTACTATCTATGGCTACACCTTC. Residues: CASSQDERTTTIYGYTF.

This clone occurred a few times. This rearrangement joins TRBV2 to TRBJ1-4; 7 nucleotides agree with TRBD1. The CDR3 covers 17 residues. After removal of 2 bases from V and 0 bases from J, the junction contained 6 bases not matched to a gene. The germline CDR1 and CDR2 sequences are SNHLY and FYNNEI. CDR3 DNA: TGTGCCAGCAGTGAATTGGGCAGGGGGGCAACTAATGAAAAACTGTTTTTT. It codes for CASSELGRGATNEKLFF. The full variable domain, completed using reference TRBV2 and TRBJ1-4, is EPEVTQTPSHQVTQMGQEVILRCVPISNHLYFYWYRQILGQKVEFLVSFYNNEISEKSEIFDDQFSVERPDGSNFTLKIRSTKLEDSAMYFCASSELGRGATNEKLFFGSGTQLSVL.

The rearrangement joins TRBV28 to TRBJ2-5; 11 positions match TRBD2. CDR1 and CDR2 (germline): MDHEN, SYDVKM. V gave up 6 bases and J gave up 4 bases; unmatched junction bases: 1. This CDR3 comprises 13 residues. The chain's CDR3 is CASRTSGVETQYF. CDR3 DNA: TGTGCCAGCAGGACTAGCGGGGTAGAGACCCAGTACTTC.

The chain carries TRBV5-1 and TRBJ1-2, with 7 positions matching TRBD1. J was trimmed by 8 bases and V by 5 bases; bases with no gene match: 9. Germline CDR1 and CDR2: SGHRS and YFSETQ. The CDR3 has 13 residues. CDR3 coding DNA: TGCGCCAGCAGGGCACAGGGGTTACTGGGCTACACCTTC. It encodes CASRAQGLLGYTF. The variable domain in full, with the rest retrieved from reference TRBV5-1 and TRBJ1-2, is KAGVTQTPRYLIKTRGQQVTLSCSPISGHRSVSWYQQTPGQGLQFLFEYFSETQRNKGNFPGRFSGRQFSNSRSEMNVSTLELGDSALYLCASRAQGLLGYTFGSGTRLTVV.

The rearrangement links TRBV5-6 to TRBJ2-1; 9 nucleotides match TRBD2. This CDR3 comprises 15 residues. Germline CDR1 and CDR2: SGHDT and YYEEEE. J gave up 2 bases and V 3 bases, and 3 bases lay outside the gene matches. CDR3 coding DNA: TGTGCCAGCAGCTCTAGCGGGGAGGCCTACAATGAGCAGTTCTTC. This translates into CASSSSGEAYNEQFF. The complete variable domain, with remaining parts taken from reference TRBV5-6 and TRBJ2-1, reads DAGVTQSPTHLIKTRGQQVTLRCSPKSGHDTVSWYQQALGQGPQFIFQYYEEEERQRGNFPDRFSGHQFPNYSSELNVNALLLGDSALYLCASSSSGEAYNEQFFGPGTRLTVL.

The chain has TRBV9 and TRBJ2-2; 7 bases are a match to TRBD1. Germline V gene data show CDR1 as SGDLS and CDR2 as YYNGEE. With 0 bases clipped from V and 7 bases from J, the junction kept 6 bases outside the gene matches. This CDR3 contains 15 residues. DNA for the CDR3: TGTGCCAGCAGCGTAGTTCCAGGGGGAGACGGGGAGCTGTTTTTT. Translating gives CASSVVPGGDGELFF.

This chain connects TRBV19 to TRBJ1-2, with TRBD1 matching 8 bases. The V segment lost 2 bases and the J segment 7 bases; nucleotides outside the gene matches: 9. CDR1 and CDR2 (germline): LNHDA, SQIVND (reference sequence). This CDR3 contains 15 residues. CDR3 region: CASSISRQGIGGYTF. DNA for the CDR3: TGTGCCAGTAGTATAAGTAGACAGGGGATCGGTGGCTACACCTTC. Based on the CDR3 plus reference TRBV19 and TRBJ1-2, the full variable domain is DGGITQSPKYLFRKEGQNVTLSCEQNLNHDAMYWYRQDPGQGLRLIYYSQIVNDFQKGDIAEGYSVSREKKESFPLTVTSAQKNPTAFYLCASSISRQGIGGYTFGSGTRLTVV.

Here the CDR3 reads CASSFAPQGEGETQYF. The CDR3, as DNA: TGCGCCAGCAGCTTTGCGCCACAGGGAGAAGGGGAGACCCAGTACTTC. The genes are TRBV5-1 and TRBJ2-5, with D perhaps matching TRBD1 (6 bases). Germline V gene data show CDR1 as SGHRS and CDR2 as YFSETQ. With 2 bases removed from V and 5 bases from J, the gap between germline ends came to 19 bases. This CDR3 is built from 16 residues.

J is TRBJ2-1 and V is TRBV18; TRBD1 aligns across 10 bases. Germline V gene lookup returns CDR1 KGHSH and CDR2 LQKENI. J lost 7 bases, V lost 1 base, and 7 bases had no gene match. The CDR3 length is 16 residues. The CDR3 loop reads CASSPRRTGGFNEQFF. CDR3 nucleotide sequence: TGTGCCAGCTCACCACGCAGGACAGGGGGTTTTAATGAGCAGTTCTTC. Combining the CDR3 with reference TRBV18 and TRBJ2-1 gives the whole variable domain NAGVMQNPRHLVRRRGQEARLRCSPMKGHSHVYWYRQLPEEGLKFMVYLQKENIIDESGMPKERFSAEFPKEGPSILRIQQVVRGDSAAYFCASSPRRTGGFNEQFFGPGTRLTVL.

V and J are TRBV10-3 and TRBJ2-7, with 8 positions matching TRBD1. This CDR3 has 13 residues. Germline V gives CDR1 ENHRY, CDR2 SYGVKD. V dropped 6 bases and J dropped 9; count of bases not matched to a gene: 10. This CDR3 is CAIRGQGVPWQYF. The DNA for the CDR3 is TGTGCCATCAGAGGACAGGGTGTGCCTTGGCAGTACTTC.

The gene calls are TRBV6-5 and TRBJ2-7; the match to TRBD1 covers 10 bases. Germline V gives CDR1 MNHEY, CDR2 SVGAGI. With 3 bases clipped from V and 4 bases from J, the junction kept 6 bases outside the gene matches. The CDR3 is 15 residues long. The CDR3 spells CASSYLDRGEYEQYF. DNA of the CDR3: TGTGCCAGCAGTTATCTGGACAGGGGGGAGTACGAGCAGTACTTC.

The gene calls are TRBV20-1 and TRBJ1-1, with D uncertain. The CDR3 spans 11 residues. V was clipped by 3 bases and J by 7 bases, with 9 bases between them. Germline CDR1 and CDR2: DFQATT and SNEGSKA (reference sequence). The DNA of the CDR3 is TGCAGTGCTAGTTTCTCTAGTGAAGCTTTCTTT. Protein: CSASFSSEAFF.